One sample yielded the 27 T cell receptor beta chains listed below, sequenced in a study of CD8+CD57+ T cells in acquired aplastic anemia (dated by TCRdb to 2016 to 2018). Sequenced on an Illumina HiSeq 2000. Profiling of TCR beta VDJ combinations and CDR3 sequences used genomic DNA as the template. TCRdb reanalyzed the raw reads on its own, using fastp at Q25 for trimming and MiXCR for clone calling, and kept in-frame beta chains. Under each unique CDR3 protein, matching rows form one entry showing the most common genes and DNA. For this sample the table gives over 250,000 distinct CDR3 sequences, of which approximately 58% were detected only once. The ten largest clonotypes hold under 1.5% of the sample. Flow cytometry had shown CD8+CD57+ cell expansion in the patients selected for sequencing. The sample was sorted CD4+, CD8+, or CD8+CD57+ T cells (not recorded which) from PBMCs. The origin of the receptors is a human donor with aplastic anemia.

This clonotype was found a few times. For the CDR3, the DNA is TGTGCCAGCAGCTTGTTTGGGACCAGCAATCAGCCCCAGCATTTT. Protein sequence: CASSLFGTSNQPQHF. The chain joins TRBV5-8 to TRBJ1-5, with D tentatively TRBD1 (5 bases). Germline V gene sequence: CDR1 SGHTS, CDR2 YDEGEE. The V end lost 1 base, the J end lost 1 base, and 9 bases lay between the germline ends. The CDR3 extends over 15 amino acids.

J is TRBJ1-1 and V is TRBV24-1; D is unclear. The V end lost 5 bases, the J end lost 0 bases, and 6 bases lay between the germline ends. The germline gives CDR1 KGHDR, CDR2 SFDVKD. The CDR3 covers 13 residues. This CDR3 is CATSGSLNTEAFF. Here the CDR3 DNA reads TGTGCCACCAGTGGCAGCCTGAACACTGAAGCTTTCTTT.

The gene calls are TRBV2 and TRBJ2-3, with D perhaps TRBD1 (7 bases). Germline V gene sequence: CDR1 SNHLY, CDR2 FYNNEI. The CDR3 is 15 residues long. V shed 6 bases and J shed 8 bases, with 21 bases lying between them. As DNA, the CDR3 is TGTGCCAGCAGGAAGACAGGGACTCCCGGTGGTACGCAGTATTTT. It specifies CASRKTGTPGGTQYF.

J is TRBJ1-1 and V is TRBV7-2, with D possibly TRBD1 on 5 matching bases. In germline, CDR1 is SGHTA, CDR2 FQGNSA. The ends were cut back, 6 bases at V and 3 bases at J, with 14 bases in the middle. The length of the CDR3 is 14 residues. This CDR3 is CASRLWGGDTEAFF. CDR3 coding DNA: TGTGCCAGCAGGTTATGGGGAGGGGACACTGAAGCTTTCTTT.

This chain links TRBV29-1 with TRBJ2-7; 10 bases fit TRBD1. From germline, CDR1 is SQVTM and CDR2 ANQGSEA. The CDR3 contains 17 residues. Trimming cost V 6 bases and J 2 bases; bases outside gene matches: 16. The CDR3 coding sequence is TGCAGCGTCCTCGGGACAGGGGATAGTGGTAGCGCCTACGAGCAGTACTTC. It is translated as CSVLGTGDSGSAYEQYF.

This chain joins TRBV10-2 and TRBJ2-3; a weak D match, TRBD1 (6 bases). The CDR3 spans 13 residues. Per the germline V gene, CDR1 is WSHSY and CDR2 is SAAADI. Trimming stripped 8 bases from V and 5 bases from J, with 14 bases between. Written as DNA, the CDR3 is TGCGCCAGCTCGGGCCAGGGGAGAGATACGCAGTATTTT. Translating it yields CASSGQGRDTQYF.

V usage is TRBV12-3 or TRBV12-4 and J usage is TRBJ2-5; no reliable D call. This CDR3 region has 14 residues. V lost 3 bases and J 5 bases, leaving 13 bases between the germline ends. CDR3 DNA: TGTGCCAGCAGTTTTGATCCCAGCGAGGAGACCCAGTACTTC. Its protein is CASSFDPSEETQYF.

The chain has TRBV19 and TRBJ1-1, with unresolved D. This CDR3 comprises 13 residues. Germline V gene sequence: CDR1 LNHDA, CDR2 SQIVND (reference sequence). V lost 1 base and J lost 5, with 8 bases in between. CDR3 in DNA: TGTGCCAGTAGTATAGGGGTCGGAACTGAAGCTTTCTTT. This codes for CASSIGVGTEAFF.

Here the CDR3 DNA reads TGCAGTGCTAGAGGGGGGGCGTCGAATGAGCAGTTCTTC. It specifies CSARGGASNEQFF. This chain uses TRBV20-1 with TRBJ2-1; tentatively, D is TRBD1 or TRBD2 (6 bases each). The CDR3 spans 13 residues. Germline CDR1 DFQATT, CDR2 SNEGSKA (reference sequence). V was trimmed by 1 base and J by 7 bases, leaving 11 bases between them.

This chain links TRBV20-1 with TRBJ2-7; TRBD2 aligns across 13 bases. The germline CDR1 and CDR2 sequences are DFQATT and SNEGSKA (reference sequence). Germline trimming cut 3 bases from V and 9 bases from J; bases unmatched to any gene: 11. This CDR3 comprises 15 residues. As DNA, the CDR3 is TGCAGTGCTAGCGCCGGGACTAGCGGGATTACGGCGCAGTACTTC. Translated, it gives CSASAGTSGITAQYF.

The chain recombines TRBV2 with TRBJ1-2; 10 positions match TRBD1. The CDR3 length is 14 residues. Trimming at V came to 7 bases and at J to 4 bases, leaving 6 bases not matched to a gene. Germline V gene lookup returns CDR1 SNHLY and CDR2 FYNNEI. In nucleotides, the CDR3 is TGTGCCAGCAACGCGGACAGGGGGGGCTATGGCTACACCTTC. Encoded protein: CASNADRGGYGYTF. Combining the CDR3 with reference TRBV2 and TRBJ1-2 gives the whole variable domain EPEVTQTPSHQVTQMGQEVILRCVPISNHLYFYWYRQILGQKVEFLVSFYNNEISEKSEIFDDQFSVERPDGSNFTLKIRSTKLEDSAMYFCASNADRGGYGYTFGSGTRLTVV.

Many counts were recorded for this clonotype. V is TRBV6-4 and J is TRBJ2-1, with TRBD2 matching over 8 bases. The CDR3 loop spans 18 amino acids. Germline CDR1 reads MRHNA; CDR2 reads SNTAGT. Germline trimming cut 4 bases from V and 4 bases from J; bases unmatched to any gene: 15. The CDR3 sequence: CASSVGGYAGGKYNEQFF. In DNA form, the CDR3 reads TGTGCCAGCAGTGTGGGCGGGTACGCGGGAGGAAAATACAATGAGCAGTTCTTC.

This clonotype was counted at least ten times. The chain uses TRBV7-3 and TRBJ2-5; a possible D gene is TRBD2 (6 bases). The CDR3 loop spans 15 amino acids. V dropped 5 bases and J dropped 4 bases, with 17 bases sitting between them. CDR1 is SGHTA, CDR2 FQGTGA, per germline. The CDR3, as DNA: TGTGCCAGCAGCCGGTCCCAGGTGGGGGGAGAGACCCAGTACTTC. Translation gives CASSRSQVGGETQYF.

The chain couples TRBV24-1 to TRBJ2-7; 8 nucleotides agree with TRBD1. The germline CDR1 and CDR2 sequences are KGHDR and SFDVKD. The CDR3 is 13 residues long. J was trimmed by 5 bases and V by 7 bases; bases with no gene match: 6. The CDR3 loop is CATRDRVSDEQYF. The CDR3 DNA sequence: TGTGCCACCAGGGACAGGGTGAGCGACGAGCAGTACTTC.

CDR3 sequence: CSARDGGSYEQYF. CDR3 DNA: TGCAGTGCTAGAGATGGAGGGAGCTACGAGCAGTACTTC. The rearrangement joins TRBV20-1 to TRBJ2-7, with a possible D match to TRBD2 (6 bases). V lost 0 bases and J 3 bases, leaving 9 bases between the germline ends. Germline assignment: CDR1 DFQATT and CDR2 SNEGSKA (reference sequence). The CDR3 loop spans 13 amino acids.

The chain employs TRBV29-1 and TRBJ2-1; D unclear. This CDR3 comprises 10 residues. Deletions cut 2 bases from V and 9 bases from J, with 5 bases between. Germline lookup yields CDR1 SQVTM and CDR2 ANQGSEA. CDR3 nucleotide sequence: TGCAGCGTTGAATGGGGTGAGCAGTTCTTC. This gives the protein CSVEWGEQFF.

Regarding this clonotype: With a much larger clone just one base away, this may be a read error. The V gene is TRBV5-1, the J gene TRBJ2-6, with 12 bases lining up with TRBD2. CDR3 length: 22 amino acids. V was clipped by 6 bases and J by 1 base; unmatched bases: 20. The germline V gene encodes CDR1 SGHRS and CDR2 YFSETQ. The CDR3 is CASKWFGGTSGPWKSGANVLTF. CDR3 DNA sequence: TGCGCCAGCAAATGGTTCGGCGGGACTAGCGGGCCCTGGAAGTCTGGGGCCAACGTCCTGACTTTC.

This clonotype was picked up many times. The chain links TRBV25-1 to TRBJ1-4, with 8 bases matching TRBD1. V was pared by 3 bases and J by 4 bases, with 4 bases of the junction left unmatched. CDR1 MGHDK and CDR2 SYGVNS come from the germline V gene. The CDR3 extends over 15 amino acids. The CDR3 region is CASSDRTGLNEKLFF. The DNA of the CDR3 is TGTGCCAGCAGTGACCGGACAGGGCTTAATGAAAAACTGTTTTTT.

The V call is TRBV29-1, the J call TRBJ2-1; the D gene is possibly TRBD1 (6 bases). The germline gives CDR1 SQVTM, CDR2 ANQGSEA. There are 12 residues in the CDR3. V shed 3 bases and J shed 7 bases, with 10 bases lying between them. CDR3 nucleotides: TGCAGCGTTGATGACAGGAGAAATGAGCAGTTCTTC. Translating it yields CSVDDRRNEQFF.

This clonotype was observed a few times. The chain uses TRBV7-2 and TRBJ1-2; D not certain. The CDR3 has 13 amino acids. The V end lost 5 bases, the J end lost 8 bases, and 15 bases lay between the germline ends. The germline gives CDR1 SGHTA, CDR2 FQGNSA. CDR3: CASSLPVDIGYTF. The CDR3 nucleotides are TGTGCCAGCAGCCTTCCCGTAGATATCGGCTACACCTTC.

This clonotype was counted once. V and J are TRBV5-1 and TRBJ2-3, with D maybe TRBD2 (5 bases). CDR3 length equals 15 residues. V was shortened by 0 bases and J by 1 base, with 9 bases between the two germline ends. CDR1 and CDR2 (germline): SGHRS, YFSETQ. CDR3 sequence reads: CASSLVGVGTDTQYF. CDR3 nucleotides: TGCGCCAGCAGCTTGGTCGGGGTCGGCACAGATACGCAGTATTTT. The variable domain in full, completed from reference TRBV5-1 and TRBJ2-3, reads KAGVTQTPRYLIKTRGQQVTLSCSPISGHRSVSWYQQTPGQGLQFLFEYFSETQRNKGNFPGRFSGRQFSNSRSEMNVSTLELGDSALYLCASSLVGVGTDTQYFGPGTRLTVL.

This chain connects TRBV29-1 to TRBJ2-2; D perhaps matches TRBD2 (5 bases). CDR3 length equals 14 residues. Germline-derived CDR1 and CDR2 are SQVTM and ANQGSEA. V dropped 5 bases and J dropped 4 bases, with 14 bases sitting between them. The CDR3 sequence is CSVRRGIGTGELFF. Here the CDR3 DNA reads TGCAGCGTTAGACGAGGGATAGGCACCGGGGAGCTGTTTTTT.

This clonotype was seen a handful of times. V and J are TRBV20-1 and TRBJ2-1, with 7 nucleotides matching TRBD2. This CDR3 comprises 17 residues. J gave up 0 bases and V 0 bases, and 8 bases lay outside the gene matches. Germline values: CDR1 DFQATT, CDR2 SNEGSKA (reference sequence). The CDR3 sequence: CSAREGLGGSSYNEQFF. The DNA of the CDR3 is TGCAGTGCTAGAGAAGGCCTGGGGGGGAGCTCCTACAATGAGCAGTTCTTC.

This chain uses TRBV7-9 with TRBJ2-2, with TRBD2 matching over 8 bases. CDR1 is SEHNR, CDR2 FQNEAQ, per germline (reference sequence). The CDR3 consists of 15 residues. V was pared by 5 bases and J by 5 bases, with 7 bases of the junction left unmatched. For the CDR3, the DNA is TGTGCCAGCAGCAGGGGGGTAGCGGGGACCGGGGAGCTGTTTTTT. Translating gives CASSRGVAGTGELFF.

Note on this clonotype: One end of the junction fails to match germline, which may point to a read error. The CDR3 bases are TGCGGCAGCAGGTTCGGGACGGGACACAGCAACTATGGCTACACCTTC. Amino acid sequence: CGSRFGTGHSNYGYTF. The chain combines TRBV5-1 with TRBJ1-2; D perhaps matches TRBD1 (6 bases). Germline lookup yields CDR1 SGHRS and CDR2 YFSETQ. The CDR3 length is 16 residues.

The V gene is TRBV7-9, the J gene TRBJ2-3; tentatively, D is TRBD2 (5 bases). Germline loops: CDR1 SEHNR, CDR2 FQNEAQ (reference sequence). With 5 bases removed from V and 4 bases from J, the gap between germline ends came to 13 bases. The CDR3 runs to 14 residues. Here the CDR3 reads CASSLNGVSDTQYF. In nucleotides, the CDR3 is TGTGCCAGCAGCCTCAACGGGGTTTCAGATACGCAGTATTTT.

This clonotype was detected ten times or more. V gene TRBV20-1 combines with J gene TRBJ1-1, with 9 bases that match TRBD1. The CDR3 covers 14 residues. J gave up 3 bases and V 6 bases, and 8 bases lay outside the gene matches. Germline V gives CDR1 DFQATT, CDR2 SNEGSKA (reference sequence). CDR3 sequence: CSARTGTGYTEAFF. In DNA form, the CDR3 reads TGCAGTGCCAGGACCGGGACAGGGTACACTGAAGCTTTCTTT.